This T cell receptor (beta chain) was found in a study of blood T cell repertoires in COVID-19. The table came from immunoSEQ multiplex PCR; TCRdb's copy has only in-frame clones and leaves some out. The table shows roughly 230,000 clones, with 83% occurring only once. The germline CDR1 and CDR2 sequences are MDHEN and SYDVKM. This CDR3 contains 16 residues. Between the trimmed V and J ends, which lost 7 bases and 6 bases, there was a span of 22 bases. Sequencing was carried out using peripheral blood. The genes are TRBV28 and TRBJ1-5, with D tentatively TRBD1 (6 bases). This sequence was found in a human donor in a cohort sampled during active COVID-19. CDR3 coding DNA: TGTGCCAGCACTCCCTTGGGGGGGGCGTTCGGTCAGCCCCAGCATTTT. Its protein product is CASTPLGGAFGQPQHF.